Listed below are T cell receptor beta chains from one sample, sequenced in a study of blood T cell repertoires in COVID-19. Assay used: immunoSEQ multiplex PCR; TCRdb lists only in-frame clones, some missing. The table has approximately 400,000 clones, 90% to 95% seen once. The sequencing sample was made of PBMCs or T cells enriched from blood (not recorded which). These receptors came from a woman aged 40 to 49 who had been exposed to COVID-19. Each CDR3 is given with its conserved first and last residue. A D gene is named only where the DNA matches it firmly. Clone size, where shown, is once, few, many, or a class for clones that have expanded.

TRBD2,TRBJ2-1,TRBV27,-,TGTGCCAGCAGCCATGCTAGCGGCAATGAGCAGTTCTTC,CASSHASGNEQFF
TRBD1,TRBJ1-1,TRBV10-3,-,TGTGCCATCAGGCAGGGGGGTTTGAACACTGAAGCTTTCTTT,CAIRQGGLNTEAFF
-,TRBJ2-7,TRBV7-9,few,TGTGCCAGCAGCCCAAGTAGCGGTCTAACGGGGGAGCAGTACTTC,CASSPSSGLTGEQYF
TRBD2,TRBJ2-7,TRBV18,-,TGTGCCAGCTCACCTATGCCGGGACTAGCGGGAGACGAGCAGTACTTC,CASSPMPGLAGDEQYF
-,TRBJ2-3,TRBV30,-,TGTGCCTGGAGTATGTCGCAGGGGCCGTACACAGATACGCAGTATTTT,CAWSMSQGPYTDTQYF
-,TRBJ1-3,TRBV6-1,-,TGTGCCAGCAGTGAAGGAGGATGGGGGGTCTCTGGAAACACCATATATTTT,CASSEGGWGVSGNTIYF
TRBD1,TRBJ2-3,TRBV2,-,TGTGCCAGCAGAAAGCTGGACAGGCTAACAGATACGCAGTATTTT,CASRKLDRLTDTQYF
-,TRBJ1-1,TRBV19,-,TGTGCCAGTAGTATTCGTACCCCGCGGTGGGGCGAGAACACTGAAGCTTTCTTT,CASSIRTPRWGENTEAFF
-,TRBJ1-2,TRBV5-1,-,TGCGCCAGCAGCTTGGCGGTCGGGTCCTATGGCTACACCTTC,CASSLAVGSYGYTF
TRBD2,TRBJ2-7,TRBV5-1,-,TGCGCCAGCAGGATGGCGACTAGCGGGAGTTCAGAGCAGTACTTC,CASRMATSGSSEQYF
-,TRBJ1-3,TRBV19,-,TGTGCCAGTAACCGGGGGGGTTCTGGAAACACCATATATTTT,CASNRGGSGNTIYF
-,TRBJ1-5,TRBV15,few,TGTGCCACCAGCAGGCGTGGAGGGAACCGCAATCAGCCCCAGCATTTT,CATSRRGGNRNQPQHF
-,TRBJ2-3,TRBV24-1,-,TGTGCCACCAGTGATTTGCGGGGAACAGATACGCAGTATTTT,CATSDLRGTDTQYF
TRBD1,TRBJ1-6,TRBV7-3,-,TGTGCCAGCAGCTTATCGACAGGGTGGAATTCACCCCTCCACTTT,CASSLSTGWNSPLHF
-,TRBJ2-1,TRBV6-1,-,TGTGCCAGCAGTGAAGCAGGTGGGGGGGGCGTGTACAATGAGCAGTTCTTC,CASSEAGGGGVYNEQFF
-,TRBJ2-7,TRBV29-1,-,TGCAGCGTCCCTAGCAGTTCCTACGAGCAGTACTTC,CSVPSSSYEQYF
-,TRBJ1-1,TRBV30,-,TGTGCCTGGGGTTCTATTGTCACTGAAGCTTTCTTT,CAWGSIVTEAFF
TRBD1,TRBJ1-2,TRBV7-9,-,TGTGCCAGCAGTCAATCAGGGGGCGGCGGCTACACCTTC,CASSQSGGGGYTF
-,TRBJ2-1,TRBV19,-,TGTGCCAGTAGTATAGTTGGCAGGGTCGGTGAGCAGTTCTTC,CASSIVGRVGEQFF
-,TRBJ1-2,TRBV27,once,TGTGCCAGCAGTTTATGGGGGGTTGGCTATGGCTACACCTTC,CASSLWGVGYGYTF
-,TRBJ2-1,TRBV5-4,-,TGTGCCAGCAGCTTGGACCAGTCGTGGTTCTTC,CASSLDQSWFF
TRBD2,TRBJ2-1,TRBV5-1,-,TGCGCCAGCAGCTTGGGGGAGGGCGGTGAGCAGTTCTTC,CASSLGEGGEQFF
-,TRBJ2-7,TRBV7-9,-,TGTGCCAGCAGCCTATTTAGGGGCGCCAACCTCTACGAGCAGTACTTC,CASSLFRGANLYEQYF
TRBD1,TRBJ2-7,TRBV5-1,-,TGCGCCAGCAGCTCTATGGACAGGGCTTCCTACGAGCAGTACTTC,CASSSMDRASYEQYF
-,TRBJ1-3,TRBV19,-,TGTGCCAGTAGTACGGTCGACAGCTTCGGAAACACCATATATTTT,CASSTVDSFGNTIYF
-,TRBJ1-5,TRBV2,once,TGTGCCAGCAACCCAGGCAATCAGCCCCAGCATTTT,CASNPGNQPQHF
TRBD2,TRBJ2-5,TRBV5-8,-,TGTGCCAGCAGCTTGGATGGGACTATAGAGACCCAGTACTTC,CASSLDGTIETQYF
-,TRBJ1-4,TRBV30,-,TGTGCCTGGAGTGCTTTTGAGGGTGAAAAACTGTTTTTT,CAWSAFEGEKLFF
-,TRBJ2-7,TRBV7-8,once,TGTGCCAGCAGCTTGAAAGACCGAGGCTATTACGAGCAGTACTTC,CASSLKDRGYYEQYF
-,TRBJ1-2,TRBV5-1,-,TGCGCCAGCAGCTTAGAGGGTGGGCAGCGCTATGGCTACACCTTC,CASSLEGGQRYGYTF
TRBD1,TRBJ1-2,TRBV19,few,TGTGCCAGTAGTATAGCTCGGGACAGCTTCTATGGCTACACCTTC,CASSIARDSFYGYTF
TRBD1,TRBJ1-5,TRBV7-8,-,TGTGCCAGCAGCTTAGCCGGGGGGAACAGGGGGCTTAACAATCAGCCCCAGCATTTT,CASSLAGGNRGLNNQPQHF
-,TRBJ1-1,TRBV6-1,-,TGTGCCAGCAGTGAAAGGACAATTGAAGCTTTCTTT,CASSERTIEAFF
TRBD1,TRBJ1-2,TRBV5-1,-,TGCGCCAGCAGCTGGGGACAGGGGGCGACCTATGGCTACACCTTC,CASSWGQGATYGYTF
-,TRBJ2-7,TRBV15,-,TGTGCCACCAGCAGAGGACAGCGCGCCTACGAGCAGTACTTC,CATSRGQRAYEQYF
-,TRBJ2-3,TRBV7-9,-,TGTGCCAGCAGCTTAGCGGCCACAGATACGCAGTATTTT,CASSLAATDTQYF
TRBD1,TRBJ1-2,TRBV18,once,TGTGCCAGCTCACGAAGTTCTCCGGGACAGGGGGCGAATGGCTACACCTTC,CASSRSSPGQGANGYTF
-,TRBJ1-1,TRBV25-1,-,TGTGCCAGCATAATGGCGGGGTCCAACACTGAAGCTTTCTTT,CASIMAGSNTEAFF
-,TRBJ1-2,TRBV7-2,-,TGTGCCAGCAGCCAACGATTCGGACAGATGAACTATGGCTACACCTTC,CASSQRFGQMNYGYTF
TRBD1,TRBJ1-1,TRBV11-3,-,TGTGCCAGCAGCTCAAGGACAGGGATGAACACTGAAGCTTTCTTT,CASSSRTGMNTEAFF
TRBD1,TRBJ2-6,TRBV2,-,TGTGCCAGCAGTAGAAACAGGGGCTCTGGGGCCAACGTCCTGACTTTC,CASSRNRGSGANVLTF
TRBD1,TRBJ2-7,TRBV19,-,TGTGCCAGTAGTCGGGGACAGGGGACCTACGAGCAGTACTTC,CASSRGQGTYEQYF
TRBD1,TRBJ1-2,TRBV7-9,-,TGTGCCAGCAGCCACGGACAGGGAAGCTATGGCTACACCTTC,CASSHGQGSYGYTF
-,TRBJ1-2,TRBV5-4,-,TGTGCCAGCAGCGAATCTTTGGAGGGCTGGGTGGATGGCTACACCTTC,CASSESLEGWVDGYTF
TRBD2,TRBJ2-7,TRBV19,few,TGTGCCAGTAGTATTGGGGCTAGCGGGAGCTCCTACGAGCAGTACTTC,CASSIGASGSSYEQYF
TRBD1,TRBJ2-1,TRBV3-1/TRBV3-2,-,TGTGCCAGCAGCCAAGCCTCAGGGACAGGGAATGAGCAGTTCTTC,CASSQASGTGNEQFF
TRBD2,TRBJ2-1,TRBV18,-,TGTGCCAGCTCACCTGGACTAGCGGGGCCAGGGAGGGATGAGCAGTTCTTC,CASSPGLAGPGRDEQFF
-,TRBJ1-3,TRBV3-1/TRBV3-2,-,TGTGCCAGCAGCCGGACATCTGGAAACACCATATATTTT,CASSRTSGNTIYF